A selection of T cell receptor beta chains follows, all from one sample in a study of graft-versus-host responses after intestinal transplantation. Their cognate antigens are unknown. Clones were sequenced by immunoSEQ multiplex PCR, and TCRdb holds only the in-frame ones, with some missing. The repertoire includes approximately 86,000 clones, around 92% of them detected once, and more than 0.075% sits in the top ten. The sequencing used unstimulated CD4+ T cells sorted from spleen or lymph node cells, collected before intestinal transplant. These receptors all stem from a human donor who received an intestinal transplant. CDR3s include the opening cysteine and the closing phenylalanine or tryptophan. Fields, in order: V gene, J gene, clone size, D gene, CDR3 DNA, CDR3 protein. A D gene is named only where the DNA matches it firmly. The size entry is marked missing in some rows and otherwise reads once, few, many or a size class.

>TRBV10-2|TRBJ1-4|NA|NA
TGCGCCAGCAGTGAGTTCGGGAACTCTAATGAAAAACTGTTTTTT
CASSEFGNSNEKLFF
>TRBV4-3|TRBJ2-7|NA|TRBD2
TGCGCCAGCAGCCAAGAGAGGCTAGCGGGGGCCGTAAGCTACGAGCAGTACTTC
CASSQERLAGAVSYEQYF
>TRBV10-1|TRBJ2-1|NA|TRBD1
TGCGCCAGCAGCCGAGACAGGGGGACCTACAATGAGCAGTTCTTC
CASSRDRGTYNEQFF
>TRBV10-1|TRBJ1-1|NA|NA
TGCGCCAGCAGTGAGGAGGGACTCCGGGAGTTAGAAGCTTTCTTT
CASSEEGLRELEAFF
>TRBV9|TRBJ1-2|NA|NA
TGTGCCAGCAGCGTAAACGGCTATGGCTACACCTTC
CASSVNGYGYTF
>TRBV12-5|TRBJ2-7|NA|NA
TGTGCTAGTGGTTTGGTACTGACGGGTAGCTCCTACGAGCAGTACTTC
CASGLVLTGSSYEQYF
>TRBV7-9|TRBJ2-7|once|TRBD1
TGTGCCAGCAGCCCCGACCCGACTGACAGGGCCGGCTTC
CASSPDPTDRAGF
>TRBV7-2|TRBJ2-7|NA|NA
TGTGCCAGCAGCTCCTCTAGCGACCGCTACGAGCAGTACTTC
CASSSSSDRYEQYF
>TRBV7-9|TRBJ1-2|NA|TRBD1
TGTGCCAGCAGCCCGGACCGGGACAGGGGGCAGCGAGGCTACACCTTC
CASSPDRDRGQRGYTF
>TRBV30|TRBJ1-2|NA|NA
TGTGCCTGGAGTCGGGGAAGCCCATATGGCTACACCTTC
CAWSRGSPYGYTF
>TRBV19|TRBJ2-3|NA|TRBD2
TGTGCCAGTATGAGGCGGGGGGGCGAATCAGATACGCAGTATTTT
CASMRRGGESDTQYF
>TRBV11-2|TRBJ2-7|NA|NA
TGTGCCAGCAGCCCCCCAAGACTGCAATCGTACGAGCAGTACTTC
CASSPPRLQSYEQYF
>TRBV19|TRBJ1-2|NA|NA
TGTGCCAGTAGTAGTACTAACTATGGCTACACCTTC
CASSSTNYGYTF
>TRBV6-5|TRBJ1-1|NA|NA
TGTGCCAGTATTGGTCAGACATTTGAAGCTTTCTTT
CASIGQTFEAFF
>TRBV9|TRBJ2-3|once|NA
TGTGCCAGCAGCGTAGAATCGAGGGGGGGACGGAGGAGCACAGATACGCAGTATTTT
CASSVESRGGRRSTDTQYF
>TRBV2|TRBJ2-1|NA|NA
TGTGCCAGCAGTGTGTTACGGGGAAATGAGCAGTTCTTC
CASSVLRGNEQFF
>TRBV18|TRBJ1-6|NA|NA
TGTGCCAGCTCAATAGGACAAAATTCACCCCTCCACTTT
CASSIGQNSPLHF
>TRBV18|TRBJ1-1|NA|TRBD1
TGTGCCAGCTCACCTACCGGGACAGGGGCCGAAGCTTTCTTT
CASSPTGTGAEAFF
>TRBV4-3|TRBJ2-7|NA|TRBD1
TGCGCCAGCAGCCAGGAACTGGGACAGGGGGTTCTTCCCTACGAGCAGTACTTC
CASSQELGQGVLPYEQYF
>TRBV28|TRBJ1-1|NA|TRBD1
TGTGCCAGCAGTTCCGAACAGGGGAGTTTAGAAGCTTTCTTT
CASSSEQGSLEAFF
>TRBV6-5|TRBJ1-1|NA|NA
TGTGCCAGCAGTTACTCGCGGGCGCACACTGAAGCTTTCTTT
CASSYSRAHTEAFF
>TRBV5-5|TRBJ2-5|NA|NA
TGTGCCAGCACCCCGGTCCCAGGCGACCAAGAGACCCAGTACTTC
CASTPVPGDQETQYF
>TRBV19|TRBJ1-6|NA|NA
TGTGCCAGTAGTAACAACAGGGCTTCACCCCTCCACTTT
CASSNNRASPLHF
>TRBV5-6|TRBJ1-2|NA|TRBD1
TGTGCCAGCAGCACAACAGGGGGCGCAAGGTATGGCTACACCTTC
CASSTTGGARYGYTF
>TRBV28|TRBJ1-4|NA|TRBD1
TGTGCCAGCAGTACGGACAGGGGAAGGGATGAAAAACTGTTTTTT
CASSTDRGRDEKLFF
>TRBV18|TRBJ1-2|NA|NA
TGTGCCAGCTCACCCGACAGTCTGGGTAAGGCTGGCTACACCTTC
CASSPDSLGKAGYTF
>TRBV7-9|TRBJ2-6|NA|NA
TGTGCCAGCAGCCCCCGGAGCGTCACGGGGGCCAACGTCCTGACTTTC
CASSPRSVTGANVLTF
>TRBV19|TRBJ1-6|NA|NA
TGTGCCAGTAGTACCGCATCGAGCTCCTATAATTCACCCCTCCACTTT
CASSTASSSYNSPLHF
>TRBV6-6|TRBJ1-1|few|TRBD1
TGTGCCAGCAGTAACAGGGGGAGGGACACTGAAGCTTTCTTT
CASSNRGRDTEAFF
>TRBV4-3|TRBJ2-3|NA|TRBD2
TGCGCCAGCAGCCAGGGACTAGTACCCACAGATACGCAGTATTTT
CASSQGLVPTDTQYF
>TRBV6-4|TRBJ1-6|NA|NA
TGTGCCAGCACCGGGAGTTGGCCGGGATGGGGTTCACCCCTCCACTTT
CASTGSWPGWGSPLHF
>TRBV11-2|TRBJ1-2|NA|TRBD1
TGTGCCAGCAGCTTTTCCTTGGGACAGACCTATGGCTACACCTTC
CASSFSLGQTYGYTF